The 32 T cell receptor beta chains below all came from one sample that was sequenced in a study of blood T cell repertoires in COVID-19. Assay used: immunoSEQ multiplex PCR; TCRdb lists only in-frame clones, some missing. The repertoire holds a few hundred thousand clones, with approximately 87% as singletons. Sequences were obtained from peripheral blood. All receptors come from a man aged 55-75 years with acute or convalescent COVID-19.

The V call is TRBV4-1, the J call TRBJ1-1; D gene unclear. The CDR3 is made up of 15 amino acids. With 0 bases removed from V and 0 bases from J, the gap between germline ends came to 8 bases. Looked up from germline, CDR1 is MGHRA and CDR2 is YSYEKL. This CDR3 is CASSQESALNTEAFF. As DNA, the CDR3 is TGCGCCAGCAGCCAAGAAAGCGCACTGAACACTGAAGCTTTCTTT.

CDR3 in amino acids: CASQRLLAGGPSYEQYF. CDR3 nucleotide sequence: TGTGCCAGCCAGCGCCTGTTGGCGGGAGGACCCTCCTACGAGCAGTACTTC. The chain joins TRBV28 to TRBJ2-7; TRBD2 matches at 8 bases. This CDR3 spans 17 amino acids. Germline V CDR1 and CDR2: MDHEN, SYDVKM. The ends lost 8 bases at V and 0 bases at J; junction bases unmatched: 15.

The chain employs TRBV5-4 and TRBJ2-5, with 13 bases identical to TRBD2. V was pared by 7 bases and J by 5 bases, with 11 bases of the junction left unmatched. The V gene's germline CDR1 is SGHNT and CDR2 YYREEE (reference sequence). The length of the CDR3 is 16 residues. CDR3 nucleotide sequence: TGTGCCAGCTGGACTAGCGGGAGAATAGGGGAGGAGACCCAGTACTTC. Its translation is CASWTSGRIGEETQYF.

This chain links TRBV3-1 (or the pseudogene TRBV3-2) with TRBJ2-1; D not certain. The germline V and J ends were trimmed by 0 bases and 6 bases, with 9 bases remaining between them. The V gene's germline CDR1 is LGHDT and CDR2 YNNKEL (reference sequence). This CDR3 is 14 amino acids long. The CDR3 nucleotides are TGTGCCAGCAGCCAAGAGAGGCACCTCAATGAGCAGTTCTTC. This sequence encodes CASSQERHLNEQFF.

This sequence joins TRBV28 and TRBJ1-5, with D hard to call. This CDR3 has 16 residues. Germline CDR1 MDHEN, CDR2 SYDVKM. Trimming took 5 bases from V and 4 from J, leaving 18 bases between them. This chain's CDR3 is CASSPLGWGGNQPQHF. Here the CDR3 DNA reads TGTGCCAGCAGTCCCCTCGGGTGGGGAGGAAATCAGCCCCAGCATTTT.

V gene TRBV28 combines with J gene TRBJ1-5, with D uncertain. The length of the CDR3 is 12 residues. The germline V gene has CDR1 MDHEN and CDR2 SYDVKM. V lost 10 bases and J 2 bases, leaving 9 bases between the germline ends. CDR3 amino acids: CATNVGNQPQHF. The CDR3 nucleotides read TGTGCCACCAACGTAGGCAATCAGCCCCAGCATTTT.

As DNA, the CDR3 is TGCGCCAGCAGCGATCAGGTTACTTTAAGCAATGAGCAGTTCTTC. Residues: CASSDQVTLSNEQFF. The chain has TRBV5-1 and TRBJ2-1; D remains ambiguous. Germline lookup yields CDR1 SGHRS and CDR2 YFSETQ. The length of the CDR3 is 15 residues. With 4 bases removed from V and 6 bases from J, the gap between germline ends came to 17 bases.

The chain has TRBV7-2 and TRBJ1-6; a possible D gene is TRBD1 (5 bases). This CDR3 has 15 residues. V lost 2 bases, J lost 10 bases, and 15 bases lay in between. Germline V gene lookup returns CDR1 SGHTA and CDR2 FQGNSA. In DNA, the CDR3 is TGTGCCAGCAGCTTAAGACGGGGGATCGGCTCACCCCTCCACTTT. Amino acid sequence: CASSLRRGIGSPLHF. The whole variable domain, remainder taken from reference TRBV7-2 and TRBJ1-6, is GAGVSQSPSNKVTEKGKDVELRCDPISGHTALYWYRQSLGQGLEFLIYFQGNSAPDKSGLPSDRFSAERTGGSVSTLTIQRTQQEDSAVYLCASSLRRGIGSPLHFGNGTRLTVT.

V usage is TRBV7-8 and J usage is TRBJ1-4; possible D gene TRBD1, 5 bases. Per the germline V gene, CDR1 is SGHVS and CDR2 is FQNEAQ. The CDR3 consists of 17 residues. V shed 4 bases and J shed 0 bases, with 15 bases lying between them. The CDR3 DNA reads TGTGCCAGCAGCTCACCACCTCGGGGGGCAACTAATGAAAAACTGTTTTTT. This sequence encodes CASSSPPRGATNEKLFF.

V usage is TRBV18 and J usage is TRBJ2-7, with D possibly matching TRBD2 (6 bases). Trimming took off 3 bases at V and 3 bases at J, with 15 bases between the two ends. The CDR3 runs to 15 residues. Germline V gene sequence: CDR1 KGHSH, CDR2 LQKENI. The CDR3 loop reads CASSPSGTAGYEQYF. The CDR3 DNA sequence: TGTGCCAGCTCACCTTCCGGGACTGCCGGCTACGAGCAGTACTTC.

The chain links TRBV29-1 to TRBJ2-7; 7 positions match TRBD2. This CDR3 comprises 13 residues. The germline gives CDR1 SQVTM, CDR2 ANQGSEA. Losses at the gene ends were 3 bases for V and 3 bases for J; bases not matched to a gene: 5. CDR3 in amino acids: CSVETSSRYEQYF. The CDR3 DNA sequence: TGCAGCGTTGAGACTAGCTCCCGCTACGAGCAGTACTTC.

The gene calls are TRBV29-1 and TRBJ2-2; D perhaps matches TRBD1 (5 bases). V was cut by 5 bases and J by 0 bases, with 10 bases left in between. Germline CDR1 SQVTM, CDR2 ANQGSEA. The CDR3 covers 14 residues. The CDR3 DNA sequence: TGCAGCGTTAAGGGGCCAACGAACACCGGGGAGCTGTTTTTT. It yields the protein CSVKGPTNTGELFF.

The V call is TRBV10-3, the J call TRBJ1-5; D not resolved. CDR1 is ENHRY, CDR2 SYGVKD, per germline. This CDR3 region has 12 residues. The V end was cut by 4 bases, the J end by 4 bases, with 5 bases between. In DNA, the CDR3 is TGTGCCATCAGTGCCGTGAATCAGCCCCAGCATTTT. Amino acid sequence: CAISAVNQPQHF.

The chain combines TRBV18 with TRBJ2-1; D is perhaps TRBD2 (7 bases). The length of the CDR3 is 16 residues. Trimming pared 3 bases from V and 2 bases from J, leaving 14 bases between. CDR1 KGHSH and CDR2 LQKENI come from the germline V gene. CDR3 sequence reads: CASSPREGGAYNEQFF. The CDR3 nucleotides are TGTGCCAGCTCACCGCGCGAGGGGGGGGCCTACAATGAGCAGTTCTTC.

V gene TRBV10-3 combines with J gene TRBJ2-7; 9 bases line up with TRBD2. The junction had 11 bases not matched to a gene; V was cut back by 7 bases and J by 1 base. Germline CDR1 ENHRY, CDR2 SYGVKD. The CDR3 spans 16 residues. CDR3: CAITAHRLADSYEQYF. CDR3 DNA sequence: TGTGCCATCACTGCTCACAGACTAGCGGATTCCTACGAGCAGTACTTC.

V and J are TRBV15 and TRBJ1-4, with D possibly TRBD1 on 6 matching bases. Germline V gene data show CDR1 as LNHNV and CDR2 as YYDKDF (reference sequence). This CDR3 is 16 amino acids long. V lost 0 bases, J lost 3 bases, and 11 bases lay in between. The CDR3 region is CATSRDPEGANEKLFF. The DNA of the CDR3 is TGTGCCACCAGCAGAGATCCAGAGGGGGCTAATGAAAAACTGTTTTTT.

The V gene is TRBV28, the J gene TRBJ1-2; D is undetermined. V lost 5 bases and J lost 2, with 6 bases in between. Germline CDR1 MDHEN, CDR2 SYDVKM. The CDR3 is made up of 12 amino acids. The CDR3 nucleotides are TGTGCCAGCAGTGACTCAAACTATGGCTACACCTTC. Its translation is CASSDSNYGYTF.

The chain has TRBV4-1 and TRBJ1-4; possible D gene TRBD1, 5 bases. V was trimmed by 0 bases and J by 8 bases, leaving 19 bases between them. The germline V gene has CDR1 MGHRA and CDR2 YSYEKL. The CDR3 extends over 17 amino acids. CDR3 nucleotides: TGCGCCAGCAGCCAAGACACCTCAGGGTCCCTGAGGGAAAAACTGTTTTTT. Translation: CASSQDTSGSLREKLFF.

This clone has a handful of counts. This chain uses TRBV27 with TRBJ1-6, with TRBD1 as a possible D gene (5 bases). The V gene's germline CDR1 is MNHEY and CDR2 SMNVEV (reference sequence). The CDR3 is 14 amino acids. V shed 6 bases and J shed 4 bases, with 10 bases lying between them. The CDR3 loop reads CASSPGGYNSPLHF. CDR3 nucleotide sequence: TGTGCCAGCAGCCCGGGGGGTTATAATTCACCCCTCCACTTT.

The V call is TRBV6-5, the J call TRBJ1-1, with D perhaps matching TRBD1 (5 bases). The CDR3 sequence is 12 residues long. Germline CDR1 is MNHEY and CDR2 is SVGAGI. Trimming left V 10 bases short and J 2 bases short, with 11 bases between. CDR3 protein: CATLRGNTEAFF. The DNA for the CDR3 is TGTGCCACCTTAAGGGGCAACACTGAAGCTTTCTTT.

The chain is built from TRBV28 and TRBJ1-1; D unclear. Germline CDR1 and CDR2: MDHEN and SYDVKM. CDR3 length: 16 residues. Trimming took 1 base from V and 5 from J, leaving 17 bases between them. The CDR3 coding sequence is TGTGCCAGCAGTTTATACGATTGGAGGGCTGGAACTGAAGCTTTCTTT. Residues: CASSLYDWRAGTEAFF.

V and J are TRBV18 and TRBJ2-3; TRBD2 matches at 9 bases. The J segment lost 5 bases and the V segment lost 0 bases, leaving 9 bases of the junction unmatched. The CDR3 has 17 residues. CDR1 is KGHSH, CDR2 LQKENI, per germline. This chain's CDR3 is CASSPPGLAGIGDTQYF. The CDR3 DNA reads TGTGCCAGCTCACCACCGGGGCTAGCGGGAATCGGAGATACGCAGTATTTT.

The chain employs TRBV6-2 or TRBV6-3 and TRBJ1-3; D unclear. The germline V gene has CDR1 MNHEY and CDR2 SVGEGT. The ends were cut back, 0 bases at V and 0 bases at J, with 12 bases in the middle. The CDR3 covers 17 residues. The CDR3 protein is CASSYSRVGNSGNTIYF. CDR3 DNA sequence: TGTGCCAGCAGTTACTCGCGGGTCGGAAACTCTGGAAACACCATATATTTT.

This chain joins TRBV6-5 and TRBJ2-7, with D tentatively TRBD2 (5 bases). The V end was cut by 7 bases, the J end by 6 bases, with 19 bases between. The V gene's germline CDR1 is MNHEY and CDR2 SVGAGI. The CDR3 runs to 14 residues. The CDR3 loop reads CASKPFVGLSEQYF. CDR3 nucleotides: TGTGCCAGCAAACCGTTCGTCGGACTGTCCGAGCAGTACTTC.

The chain has TRBV30 and TRBJ2-3, with 7 bases aligning to TRBD2. CDR3 length: 20 residues. With 1 base clipped from V and 6 bases from J, the junction kept 25 bases outside the gene matches. Germline V CDR1 and CDR2: GTSNPN, SVGIG (reference sequence). The CDR3 sequence: CAWSEVLPGFGGSLADTQYF. The CDR3 DNA follows: TGTGCCTGGAGTGAAGTCTTACCCGGGTTCGGGGGGTCGTTGGCTGATACGCAGTATTTT.

The genes are TRBV2 and TRBJ2-3; TRBD1 is a possible D gene (5 bases). Trimming pared 9 bases from V and 3 bases from J, leaving 16 bases between. The CDR3 has 14 residues. CDR1 and CDR2 (germline): SNHLY, FYNNEI. This CDR3 reads CASTQGPSTDTQYF. The DNA for the CDR3 is TGTGCCAGTACCCAGGGTCCGTCGACAGATACGCAGTATTTT. The entire variable domain, with the rest obtained from reference TRBV2 and TRBJ2-3, is as follows: EPEVTQTPSHQVTQMGQEVILRCVPISNHLYFYWYRQILGQKVEFLVSFYNNEISEKSEIFDDQFSVERPDGSNFTLKIRSTKLEDSAMYFCASTQGPSTDTQYFGPGTRLTVL.

The chain couples TRBV11-1 to TRBJ2-7, with D hard to call. The CDR3 consists of 15 residues. Per germline, CDR1 SGHAT and CDR2 FQDESV (reference sequence). Trimming removed 3 bases at V and 0 bases at J, with 12 bases between. The CDR3 region is CASSLLQLHSYEQYF. The CDR3 bases are TGTGCCAGCAGCTTGCTACAACTACACTCCTACGAGCAGTACTTC.

The genes are TRBV6-6 and TRBJ2-7; 12 bases line up with TRBD2. There are 14 residues in the CDR3. The germline V gene encodes CDR1 MNHNY and CDR2 SVGAGI (reference sequence). V shed 4 bases, J shed 6 bases, and the junction held 4 bases outside the gene matches. This chain's CDR3 is CASSSLAGGSEQYF. In DNA, the CDR3 is TGTGCCAGCAGTTCACTAGCGGGAGGATCCGAGCAGTACTTC.

This sequence joins TRBV19 and TRBJ2-3, with 7 bases lining up with TRBD2. V shed 8 bases, J shed 9 bases, and the junction held 11 bases outside the gene matches. Looked up from germline, CDR1 is LNHDA and CDR2 is SQIVND (reference sequence). The CDR3 length is 13 residues. CDR3 coding DNA: TGTGCCAGTGGGGACTCTCCGGGGGGAACGCAGTATTTT. This encodes CASGDSPGGTQYF. The entire variable domain, with the rest obtained from reference TRBV19 and TRBJ2-3, is as follows: DGGITQSPKYLFRKEGQNVTLSCEQNLNHDAMYWYRQDPGQGLRLIYYSQIVNDFQKGDIAEGYSVSREKKESFPLTVTSAQKNPTAFYLCASGDSPGGTQYFGPGTRLTVL.

The chain links TRBV19 to TRBJ1-5, with a tentative D call TRBD1 (6 bases). The germline gives CDR1 LNHDA, CDR2 SQIVND (reference sequence). The CDR3 is 15 amino acids. The V gene lost 1 base and the J gene lost 5 bases, with 12 bases spanning the gap. CDR3 sequence (DNA): TGTGCCAGTAGTATAGGAGGGGCAGGGGATCAGCCCCAGCATTTT. Its translation is CASSIGGAGDQPQHF.

This chain connects TRBV15 to TRBJ2-7; D possibly corresponds to TRBD2 (6 bases). Between the trimmed V and J ends, which lost 1 base and 5 bases, there was a span of 9 bases. CDR1 and CDR2 from the germline V gene are LNHNV and YYDKDF (reference sequence). This CDR3 has 13 amino acids. The chain's CDR3 is CATSRVLAHEQYF. CDR3 coding DNA: TGTGCCACCAGCAGAGTACTAGCCCACGAGCAGTACTTC. Combining the CDR3 with reference TRBV15 and TRBJ2-7 gives the whole variable domain DAMVIQNPRYQVTQFGKPVTLSCSQTLNHNVMYWYQQKSSQAPKLLFHYYDKDFNNEADTPDNFQSRRPNTSFCFLDIRSPGLGDTAMYLCATSRVLAHEQYFGPGTRLTVT.

This rearrangement joins TRBV29-1 to TRBJ1-5; D not certain. The ends were cut back, 7 bases at V and 0 bases at J, with 7 bases in the middle. The CDR3 contains 12 residues. The V gene's germline CDR1 is SQVTM and CDR2 ANQGSEA. This CDR3 is CSASNSNQPQHF. DNA for the CDR3: TGCAGCGCTAGCAATAGCAATCAGCCCCAGCATTTT.